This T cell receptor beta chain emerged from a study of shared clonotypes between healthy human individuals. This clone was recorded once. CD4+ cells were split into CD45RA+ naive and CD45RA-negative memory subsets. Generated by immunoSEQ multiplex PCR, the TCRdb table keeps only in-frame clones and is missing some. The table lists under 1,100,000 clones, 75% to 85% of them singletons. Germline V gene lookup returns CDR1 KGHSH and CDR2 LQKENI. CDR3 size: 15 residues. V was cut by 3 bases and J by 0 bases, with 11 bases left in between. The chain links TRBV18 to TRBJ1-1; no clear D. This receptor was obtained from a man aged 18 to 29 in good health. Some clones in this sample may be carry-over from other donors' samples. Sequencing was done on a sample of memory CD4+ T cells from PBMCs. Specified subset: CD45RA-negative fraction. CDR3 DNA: TGTGCCAGCTCACCGATAGCTGATATGAACACTGAAGCTTTCTTT. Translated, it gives CASSPIADMNTEAFF.